The clone carrying this T cell receptor (beta chain) turned up a few times. The antigen remains unidentified. The source of the sample is a study of T-cell memory formation after mild COVID-19. Study at large: Largely, the TCR clusters proved donor specific.

cDNA libraries for TCR alpha and TCR beta, carrying sample barcodes and UMIs, came from 5'RACE with constant-segment primers. MiXCR was run by TCRdb on the 5' RACE reads, yielding one entry per CDR3 protein. The sample includes 250,000 or so distinct CDR3 sequences, roughly 10% of them seen just once. Germline CDR1 is SGHTA and CDR2 is FQGNSA. The CDR3 consists of 14 residues. With V trimmed by 5 bases and J by 4 bases, 5 bases remained unmatched. Study-wide findings and caveats: CD4+ bias marked clones expanding day 15 to 37, unlike balanced contracting clones. Some SARS-CoV-2-responding clones were already detected in memory before infection.

Sequences were obtained from PBMCs or a T cell subset sorted from them (not recorded which). The clonotype comes from a man younger than 30 who had mild COVID-19 (a few samples of this study predate the infection). Cell type and time point are not known. The rearrangement joins TRBV7-2 to TRBJ2-5; 9 bases agree with TRBD2. The CDR3 DNA sequence: TGTGCCAGCAGCCCAGGACTAGCGCGAGAGACCCAGTACTTC. Translating gives CASSPGLARETQYF.